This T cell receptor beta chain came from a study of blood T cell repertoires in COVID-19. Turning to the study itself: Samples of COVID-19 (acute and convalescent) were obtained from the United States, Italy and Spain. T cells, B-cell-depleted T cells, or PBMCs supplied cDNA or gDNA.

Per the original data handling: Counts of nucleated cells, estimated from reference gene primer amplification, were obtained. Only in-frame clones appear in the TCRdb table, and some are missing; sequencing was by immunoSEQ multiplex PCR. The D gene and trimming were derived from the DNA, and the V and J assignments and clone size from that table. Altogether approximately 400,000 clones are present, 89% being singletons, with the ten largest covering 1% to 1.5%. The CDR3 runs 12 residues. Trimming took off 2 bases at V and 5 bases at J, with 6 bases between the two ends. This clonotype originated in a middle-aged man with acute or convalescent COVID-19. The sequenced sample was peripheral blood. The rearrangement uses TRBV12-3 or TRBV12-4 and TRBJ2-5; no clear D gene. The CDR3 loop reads CASSLLLETQYF. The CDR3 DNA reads TGTGCCAGCAGTTTATTACTGGAGACCCAGTACTTC.